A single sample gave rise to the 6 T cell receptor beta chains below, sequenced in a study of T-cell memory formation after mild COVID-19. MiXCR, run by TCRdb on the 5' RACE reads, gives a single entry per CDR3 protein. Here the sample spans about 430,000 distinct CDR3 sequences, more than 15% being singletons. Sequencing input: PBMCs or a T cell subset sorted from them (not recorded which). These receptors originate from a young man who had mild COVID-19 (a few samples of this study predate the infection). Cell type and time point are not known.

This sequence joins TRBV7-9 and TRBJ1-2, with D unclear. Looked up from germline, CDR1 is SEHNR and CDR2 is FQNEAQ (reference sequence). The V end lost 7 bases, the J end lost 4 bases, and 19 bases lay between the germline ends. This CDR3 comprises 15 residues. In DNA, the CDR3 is TGTGCCAGCATCTTTGGGAGGGTAGAACTCTATGGCTACACCTTC. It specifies CASIFGRVELYGYTF.

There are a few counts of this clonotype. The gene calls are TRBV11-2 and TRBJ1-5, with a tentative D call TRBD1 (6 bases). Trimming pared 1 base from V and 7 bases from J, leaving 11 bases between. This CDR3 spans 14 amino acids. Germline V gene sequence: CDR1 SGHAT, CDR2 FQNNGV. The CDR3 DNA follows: TGTGCCAGCAGCTTAGTTCCAGGGGTCCAGCCCCAGCATTTT. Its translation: CASSLVPGVQPQHF.

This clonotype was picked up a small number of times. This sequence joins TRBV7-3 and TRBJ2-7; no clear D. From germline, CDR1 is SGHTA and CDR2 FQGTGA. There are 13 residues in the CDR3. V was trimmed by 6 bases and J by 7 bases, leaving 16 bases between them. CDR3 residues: CASSSRLHGEQYF. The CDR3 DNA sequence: TGTGCCAGCAGTTCCCGACTCCACGGGGAGCAGTACTTC.

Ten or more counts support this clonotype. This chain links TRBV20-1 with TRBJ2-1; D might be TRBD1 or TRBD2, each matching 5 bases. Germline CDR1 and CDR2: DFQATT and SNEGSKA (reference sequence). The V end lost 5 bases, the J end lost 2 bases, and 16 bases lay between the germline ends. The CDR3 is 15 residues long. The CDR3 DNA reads TGCAGTGCTTACCCCCCGGGGCTTGCCTACAATGAGCAGTTCTTC. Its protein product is CSAYPPGLAYNEQFF.

CDR3 sequence reads: CSSRQGGRNNEQFF. The CDR3 bases are TGCAGCTCCCGCCAGGGGGGCCGGAACAATGAGCAGTTCTTC. The chain uses TRBV29-1 and TRBJ2-1; weak D call: TRBD1 (7 bases). CDR3 length: 14 amino acids. V lost 8 bases to trimming and J lost 5 bases, with 19 bases between them. Germline CDR1 is SQVTM and CDR2 is ANQGSEA.

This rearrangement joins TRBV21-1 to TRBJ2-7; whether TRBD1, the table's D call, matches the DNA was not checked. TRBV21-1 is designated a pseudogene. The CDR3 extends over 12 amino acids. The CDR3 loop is CAHARGSYEQYV. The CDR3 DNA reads TGTGCCCACGCACGGGGGAGCTACGAGCAGTACGTC.